What follows are 10 T cell receptor beta chains derived from one specimen sequenced in a study of Ad26.COV2.S vaccination and SARS-CoV-2 variants. Only in-frame clones appear in the TCRdb table, and some are missing; sequencing was by immunoSEQ multiplex PCR. The table has roughly 350,000 clones, around 87% seen once. Treatment given: roughly 20 received Ad26.COV2.S at low or high dose, single or two shots; five or six received placebo; per-sample allocation not given. The samples date from day 63 after the first vaccine or placebo injection. Specimen: peripheral blood, collected in a trial of Ad26.COV2.S vaccine versus placebo. The receptors come from a person between 18 and 65 years old who received the Ad26.COV2.S COVID-19 vaccine or a placebo.

This chain joins TRBV13 and TRBJ1-1; maybe TRBD1 (5 bases). The CDR3 is made up of 12 amino acids. Germline V CDR1 and CDR2: PRHDT, FYEKMQ (reference sequence). V was shortened by 2 bases and J by 5 bases, with 6 bases between the two germline ends. The CDR3 sequence is CASSLRGTEAFF. The CDR3 nucleotides read TGTGCCAGCAGCTTACGGGGGACTGAAGCTTTCTTT.

Details on this clone: The sample carries other DNA sequences with the same CDR3. The CDR3 loop is CASSIDHRSYEQYF. The CDR3 DNA reads TGTGCCAGTAGTATAGATCACCGCTCCTACGAGCAGTACTTC. The chain employs TRBV19 and TRBJ2-7, with unresolved D. V lost 0 bases and J 0 bases, leaving 6 bases between the germline ends. CDR3 length: 14 residues. Germline CDR1 and CDR2: LNHDA and SQIVND (reference sequence).

The J gene is TRBJ1-5, the V gene TRBV6-5; D possibly corresponds to TRBD1 (6 bases). Trimming took off 4 bases at V and 7 bases at J, with 14 bases between the two ends. The germline V gene encodes CDR1 MNHEY and CDR2 SVGAGI. The CDR3 totals 14 residues. The CDR3 coding sequence is TGTGCCAGCAGTTCCCGGGGGGCGCGACAGCCCCAGCATTTT. It specifies CASSSRGARQPQHF.

The chain couples TRBV30 to TRBJ1-5; the match to TRBD1 covers 7 bases. J lost 6 bases, V lost 2 bases, and 4 bases had no gene match. This CDR3 is built from 13 residues. The germline CDR1 and CDR2 sequences are GTSNPN and SVGIG (reference sequence). CDR3 coding DNA: TGTGCCTGGAGTCAACAGGGGAGTCAGCCCCAGCATTTT. It codes for CAWSQQGSQPQHF.

The chain carries TRBV12-3 or TRBV12-4 and TRBJ2-1; TRBD1 might be the D (5 bases). V was cut by 2 bases and J by 6 bases, with 8 bases left in between. This CDR3 is built from 13 residues. CDR3 sequence reads: CASSLLQGNEQFF. In DNA, the CDR3 is TGTGCCAGCAGTTTACTTCAGGGCAATGAGCAGTTCTTC.

V usage is TRBV7-2 and J usage is TRBJ2-4, with a tentative D call TRBD1 (5 bases). The ends were cut back, 1 base at V and 6 bases at J, with 13 bases in the middle. This CDR3 has 15 residues. CDR1 and CDR2 (germline): SGHTA, FQGNSA. The CDR3 DNA is TGTGCCAGCAGCTTAGTAAGGCAGGGCGGAAACATTCAGTACTTC. This sequence encodes CASSLVRQGGNIQYF.

The gene calls are TRBV7-3 and TRBJ1-1; 7 bases line up with TRBD1. This CDR3 contains 16 residues. The junction had 12 bases not matched to a gene; V was cut back by 5 bases and J by 3 bases. The germline V gene encodes CDR1 SGHTA and CDR2 FQGTGA. This CDR3 is CASSPEAGTEYTEAFF. DNA of the CDR3: TGTGCCAGCAGCCCGGAGGCCGGGACAGAGTACACTGAAGCTTTCTTT.

J is TRBJ1-1 and V is TRBV7-9; D may be TRBD1 (5 bases). CDR1 and CDR2 (germline): SEHNR, FQNEAQ (reference sequence). V shed 5 bases and J shed 1 base, with 17 bases lying between them. The CDR3 is made up of 16 amino acids. CDR3: CASSPPGGNRNTEAFF. CDR3 nucleotide sequence: TGTGCCAGCAGCCCGCCCGGGGGGAATAGGAACACTGAAGCTTTCTTT.

This chain uses TRBV19 with TRBJ2-1; possible D gene TRBD1, 6 bases. Germline-derived CDR1 and CDR2 are LNHDA and SQIVND (reference sequence). The CDR3 length is 15 residues. The germline V and J ends were trimmed by 5 bases and 8 bases, with 19 bases remaining between them. The CDR3 protein is CASSSTGLIRDEQFF. The CDR3 DNA sequence: TGTGCCAGTAGTTCCACAGGGCTGATTCGGGATGAGCAGTTCTTC.

The rearrangement uses TRBV3-1 (or the pseudogene TRBV3-2) and TRBJ2-5, with 10 bases lining up with TRBD2. Germline V gene sequence: CDR1 LGHDT, CDR2 YNNKEL (reference sequence). J lost 7 bases, V lost 4 bases, and 9 bases had no gene match. This CDR3 is built from 15 residues. The CDR3 sequence is CASSREGLAYRTQYF. CDR3 DNA: TGTGCCAGCAGCCGAGAGGGACTAGCGTATAGGACCCAGTACTTC.